This TCR beta chain was identified during a study of blood T cell repertoires in COVID-19. This CDR3 comprises 14 residues. V was clipped by 0 bases and J by 2 bases, with 7 bases between them. Germline CDR1 and CDR2: WNHNN and SYGVQD (reference sequence). Profiling relied on immunoSEQ multiplex PCR, and the TCRdb table lists in-frame clones only, not all of them. The data show roughly 250,000 clones, approximately 84% seen once. Sequencing input: peripheral blood. This sequence joins TRBV10-1 and TRBJ2-5; D is perhaps TRBD2 (5 bases). The clonotype was recovered from a man aged 50-60 years with acute or convalescent COVID-19. The CDR3 protein is CASSESSGQETQYF. The DNA for the CDR3 is TGCGCCAGCAGTGAGTCGTCGGGGCAAGAGACCCAGTACTTC.